These 3 T cell receptor beta chains originate from one sample sequenced in a study of T cells in Graves' hyperthyroidism and ophthalmopathy. The source material, RNA transcripts, was used to amplify TCR beta CDR3 regions. HTBI primers were the set used in a first-round RT-PCR of the TCR CDR3. TCRdb fed the multiplex PCR reads into MiXCR, producing one record per CDR3 protein. The repertoire holds 600,000 to 900,000 distinct CDR3 sequences, with about a sixth as singletons. Sample: blood. The receptors come from a man aged 18-30 years with Graves' hyperthyroidism.

This clonotype was counted many times. The chain employs TRBV5-1 and TRBJ2-5, with TRBD2 matching over 7 bases. V trimming: 5 bases; J trimming: 1 base; junction bases outside the gene matches: 5. This CDR3 contains 14 residues. Germline CDR1 and CDR2: SGHRS and YFSETQ. CDR3 sequence (DNA): TGCGCCAGCAGAGCGGGGACGGTCCAAGAGACCCAGTACTTC. Translated: CASRAGTVQETQYF. Full variable domain (remainder filled in from reference TRBV5-1 and TRBJ2-5): KAGVTQTPRYLIKTRGQQVTLSCSPISGHRSVSWYQQTPGQGLQFLFEYFSETQRNKGNFPGRFSGRQFSNSRSEMNVSTLELGDSALYLCASRAGTVQETQYFGPGTRLLVL.

The CDR3 reads CATSEGGLGGKAFF. Here the CDR3 DNA reads TGTGCCACCAGTGAGGGGGGGCTCGGGGGAAAAGCTTTCTTT. The V gene is TRBV24-1, the J gene TRBJ1-1; tentative D call: TRBD1 (6 bases). The CDR3 runs to 14 residues. With 4 bases removed from V and 9 bases from J, the gap between germline ends came to 17 bases. Germline V lookup: CDR1 KGHDR, CDR2 SFDVKD.

This clonotype appeared a few times. V usage is TRBV9 and J usage is TRBJ1-2; tentatively, D is TRBD1 (5 bases). The germline gives CDR1 SGDLS, CDR2 YYNGEE. Trimming shortened V by 3 bases and J by 4 bases, and 13 bases separated the two germline ends. The CDR3 consists of 14 residues. The CDR3 region has the DNA TGTGCCAGCAGCGGCGGACACCTCTCCTATGGCTACACCTTC. This translates into CASSGGHLSYGYTF.